This T cell receptor beta chain was identified during a study of cytomegalovirus exposure and HLA in healthy donors. Study-wide background: T cells numbering about 200 million yielded around 120 million unique TCR beta sequences in an earlier analysis.

These donors counted as nominally healthy when sampled, but unrecorded immune exposures were likely. Germline V gene data show CDR1 as SGHRS and CDR2 as YFSETQ. The CDR3 extends over 15 amino acids. The J segment lost 1 base and the V segment lost 4 bases, leaving 3 bases of the junction unmatched. Turning to this clone: Antigen specificity is unknown.

Study results and caveats: Judged likely to be a sequencing artifact was a cluster of highly shared sequence variants.

This PCR relied on a set of 60 Vbeta primers and 13 Jbeta primers. Libraries were prepared by immunoSEQ multiplex PCR; TCRdb keeps only in-frame clonotypes and omits some of them. The data show about 70,000 clones, 85% to 90% seen once. Material: PBMCs. The V gene is TRBV5-1, the J gene TRBJ2-5; 11 nucleotides align to TRBD1. The sequence was obtained from a woman aged 25 to 39 in good health and CMV-seropositive. The CDR3 DNA follows: TGCGCCAGCAGCGTGGGGACAGGGGGCCAAGAGACCCAGTACTTC. This gives the protein CASSVGTGGQETQYF.